Shown below are 14 T cell receptor beta chains from a single sample sequenced in a study of blood T cell repertoires in COVID-19. Profiled with immunoSEQ multiplex PCR; TCRdb holds only in-frame clones, not every one. The table has 60,000 to 65,000 clones, around 80% seen once. The sample comprised peripheral blood. The origin of the receptors is a woman of 80 years or more with active or convalescent COVID-19.

This chain joins TRBV5-1 and TRBJ1-6, with 7 bases fitting TRBD1. Germline CDR1 is SGHRS and CDR2 is YFSETQ. V dropped 0 bases and J dropped 11; count of bases not matched to a gene: 8. The CDR3 extends over 15 amino acids. The CDR3 nucleotides are TGCGCCAGCAGCTTGGAGGGCAGGGGGTCGGCACCCCTCCACTTT. Amino acids: CASSLEGRGSAPLHF.

This clone showed up just once. This chain uses TRBV11-3 with TRBJ2-1; TRBD2 matches at 12 bases. The length of the CDR3 is 18 residues. V lost 0 bases and J lost 4; bases outside the gene matches: 7. The germline CDR1 and CDR2 sequences are SGHNT and YENEEA. CDR3 sequence: CASSLDGTSGRAYNEQFF. The CDR3 DNA sequence: TGTGCCAGCAGCTTAGATGGGACTAGCGGGCGGGCATACAATGAGCAGTTCTTC.

This chain uses TRBV25-1 with TRBJ2-2; 8 positions agree with TRBD2. The CDR3 consists of 17 residues. CDR1 and CDR2 (germline): MGHDK, SYGVNS. V gave up 9 bases and J gave up 0 bases; unmatched junction bases: 12. The CDR3, as DNA: TGTGCCAGTAGAGAGAGCGGGGGAGCCGCGAACACCGGGGAGCTGTTTTTT. Protein product: CASRESGGAANTGELFF.

This CDR3 is CASSLTGTGTYNEQFF. Here the CDR3 DNA reads TGCGCCAGCAGCCTTACCGGGACAGGGACTTACAATGAGCAGTTCTTC. V gene TRBV4-1 combines with J gene TRBJ2-1, with 9 bases fitting TRBD1. The CDR3 runs 16 residues. The V gene's germline CDR1 is MGHRA and CDR2 YSYEKL. V was clipped by 4 bases and J by 4 bases; unmatched bases: 8.

The chain joins TRBV28 to TRBJ1-4; no clear D gene. CDR3 size: 16 residues. Germline V gene data show CDR1 as MDHEN and CDR2 as SYDVKM. V was clipped by 5 bases and J by 2 bases, with 15 bases between them. CDR3 loop: CASSVFRSGTNEKLFF. The CDR3 coding sequence is TGTGCCAGCAGTGTGTTTCGATCGGGGACTAATGAAAAACTGTTTTTT.

V is TRBV5-1 and J is TRBJ1-2; 8 bases agree with TRBD1. The V gene's germline CDR1 is SGHRS and CDR2 YFSETQ. V shed 4 bases and J 8 bases; nucleotides not matched to a gene: 10. The CDR3 consists of 14 residues. In nucleotides, the CDR3 is TGCGCCAGCAGCCCGACAGGGGATCCCTGGGGCTACACCTTC. It translates to CASSPTGDPWGYTF. Full variable domain (remainder filled in from reference TRBV5-1 and TRBJ1-2): KAGVTQTPRYLIKTRGQQVTLSCSPISGHRSVSWYQQTPGQGLQFLFEYFSETQRNKGNFPGRFSGRQFSNSRSEMNVSTLELGDSALYLCASSPTGDPWGYTFGSGTRLTVV.

The rearrangement uses TRBV7-3 and TRBJ2-3, with D maybe TRBD1 (5 bases). The CDR3 sequence is 17 residues long. Trimming removed 6 bases from V and 3 bases from J, with 22 bases in between. Germline CDR1 is SGHTA and CDR2 is FQGTGA. The CDR3 DNA reads TGTGCCAGCAGGTATGGGGTCAGGGTTGGGAAGACAGATACGCAGTATTTT. It is translated as CASRYGVRVGKTDTQYF.

There are a few counts of this clone. V and J are TRBV15 and TRBJ1-3; TRBD1 is a possible D gene (6 bases). Between the trimmed V and J ends, which lost 3 bases and 0 bases, there was a span of 9 bases. The CDR3 extends over 15 amino acids. The germline gives CDR1 LNHNV, CDR2 YYDKDF (reference sequence). CDR3 amino acids: CATSRDRYSGNTIYF. CDR3 DNA sequence: TGTGCCACCAGCAGGGACAGATACTCTGGAAACACCATATATTTT.

The V gene is TRBV29-1, the J gene TRBJ2-5; D remains ambiguous. This CDR3 contains 11 residues. The V gene's germline CDR1 is SQVTM and CDR2 ANQGSEA. With 4 bases removed from V and 2 bases from J, the gap between germline ends came to 5 bases. The CDR3, as DNA: TGCAGCGTTGGGCGGCAAGAGACCCAGTACTTC. Protein product: CSVGRQETQYF.

J is TRBJ2-3 and V is TRBV18; 11 positions match TRBD2. Germline V gives CDR1 KGHSH, CDR2 LQKENI. This CDR3 contains 17 residues. V gave up 3 bases and J gave up 1 base; unmatched junction bases: 6. Here the CDR3 DNA reads TGTGCCAGCTCACCGGTGGCTAGCGGGGGGCGCACAGATACGCAGTATTTT. Translation: CASSPVASGGRTDTQYF.

J is TRBJ1-2 and V is TRBV6-6; 9 nucleotides align to TRBD1. V trimming: 0 bases; J trimming: 7 bases; junction bases outside the gene matches: 9. CDR3 length: 16 residues. Germline CDR1 reads MNHNY; CDR2 reads SVGAGI (reference sequence). The CDR3 region is CASSYSIHRGRSGYTF. The CDR3 DNA reads as TGTGCCAGCAGTTACTCGATTCACAGGGGGCGTAGTGGCTACACCTTC.

This chain connects TRBV19 to TRBJ1-1; the D is unclear. The CDR3 extends over 15 amino acids. The V end was cut by 6 bases, the J end by 2 bases, with 16 bases between. CDR1 and CDR2 (germline): LNHDA, SQIVND (reference sequence). The CDR3 DNA is TGTGCCAGTAGGCGTGTCATATTACCCAACACTGAAGCTTTCTTT. Translation: CASRRVILPNTEAFF. Supplemented by reference TRBV19 and TRBJ1-1, the full variable domain reads DGGITQSPKYLFRKEGQNVTLSCEQNLNHDAMYWYRQDPGQGLRLIYYSQIVNDFQKGDIAEGYSVSREKKESFPLTVTSAQKNPTAFYLCASRRVILPNTEAFFGQGTRLTVV.

The chain links TRBV27 to TRBJ2-4; 11 bases agree with TRBD1. This CDR3 spans 15 amino acids. The trim removed 6 bases at V and 3 bases at J, leaving 4 bases unmatched. The germline gives CDR1 MNHEY, CDR2 SMNVEV (reference sequence). CDR3 sequence reads: CASSLGTGGKNIQYF. CDR3 in DNA: TGTGCCAGCAGCCTAGGGACAGGGGGCAAAAACATTCAGTACTTC.

This clone was seen only a few times. The chain recombines TRBV12-3 or TRBV12-4 with TRBJ1-1, with a tentative D call TRBD1 (5 bases). The CDR3 has 13 amino acids. Trimming took off 0 bases at V and 9 bases at J, with 11 bases between the two ends. The DNA for the CDR3 is TGTGCCAGCAGTTTAGCAGGGGCGCGTAAAGCTTTCTTT. Amino acids: CASSLAGARKAFF.